This T cell receptor (beta chain) comes out of a study of blood T cell repertoires in COVID-19. Overall study context: PBMCs, B-cell-depleted T cells, or T cells were the source of the cDNA or gDNA that made up the material.

The CDR3 extends over 15 amino acids. CDR1 and CDR2 from the germline V gene are SGHDN and FVKESK. The V end was cut by 2 bases, the J end by 4 bases, with 14 bases between. Authors' methods: From reference gene primer amplification, estimates of nucleated cell counts were derived. TCRdb's table, derived via immunoSEQ multiplex PCR, lists solely in-frame clones and lacks some. V and J calls and clone size follow that table, whereas D and trimming were derived from the DNA. The repertoire holds tens of thousands of clones, with about nine tenths as singletons. Sequenced: peripheral blood. The chain recombines TRBV14 with TRBJ1-2; D not certain. The clonotype originates from a man between 65 and 85 years old with acute or convalescent COVID-19. The CDR3, as DNA: TGTGCCAGCAGCCAAACTATGAACCCGGGCTATGGCTACACCTTC. Translating it yields CASSQTMNPGYGYTF.